The sequence of this TCR beta chain was determined in a study of CD8 T cells in ankylosing spondylitis (TCRdb year 2017). Regarding the research as a whole: T cell receptor beta repertoires were profiled in healthy donors and ankylosing spondylitis patients so that disease-linked TCR variants could be found. The whole study cohort included 108 healthy donors and under 30 ankylosing spondylitis patients. Peripheral blood was sampled, and synovial fluid was additionally collected from ankylosing spondylitis patients.

At the junction V is shortened by 3 bases and J by 0 bases, with 12 bases in between. From cysteine to phenylalanine, the CDR3 is 17 amino acids long. Only the CDR3 part of the read is kept: 51 bases, read in frame from the first base. CDR1 and CDR2 are read off the germline V gene (reference sequence) as MNHEY and SMNVEV. This clonotype appeared a few times. Its antigen is currently not known. Base qualities were left out, and no much larger clone turns up one base away. TCRdb shows the sequencer as Illumina HiSeq 2500. Quantitative 5'-RACE with molecular barcodes was the method used to prepare the TCR beta libraries. The authors' analysis ran thus. Disease-linked TCR variants were identified with a new computational method built on a probabilistic model of VDJ rearrangement. The public reads were run again by TCRdb, first through fastp at Q25 and then through MiXCR, and only productive beta chains were kept. For every CDR3 protein sequence, its rows merge into one entry that carries the most common genes and DNA. TCRdb's processing, not the study's, gives the V and J calls here. This sample is represented by about 340,000 distinct CDR3 sequences; 20% of them were singletons. Of the sample, less than 15% falls within the top ten clones.

General conclusions and limits of the study: Some of the motif variants had been reported before in the synovial fluid and blood of reactive arthritis patients, a finding that suggests common disease-initiation mechanisms. A TCR beta motif of 7 or 8 highly homologous amino acid variants appeared characteristic of blood from ankylosing spondylitis patients. According to the report, matched synovial fluid samples from ankylosing spondylitis patients were significantly enriched for the disease-linked clones. A CD8+ phenotype was shown by the disease-linked clones, which were found at relatively low frequencies in peripheral blood.

The rearrangement joined TRBV27 to TRBJ2-6; there is no confident call for the D gene. The receptor was derived from a male donor with ankylosing spondylitis or in good health (not recorded which). Sequenced material: blood, either unsorted or a sorted T cell fraction (not recorded which). This receptor carries the CDR3 CASSFLVAYSGANVLTF. The DNA reads as follows: TGTGCCAGCAGTTTCCTCGTCGCGTACTCTGGGGCCAACGTCCTGACTTTC.